This TCR beta chain was recorded in a study of regulatory T cells in long-lasting Graves disease. This clonotype was counted ten times or more. Its antigen is unknown. Study-wide findings and caveats: Persistent patients shared more public clonotypes (roughly 3,000) than newly diagnosed patients (966).

Time point in this sample: newly diagnosed GD, antithyroid drugs for less than 3 months. After RNA was extracted from PBMCs, the TCR library was made from it. Construction of the TCR beta libraries employed iRepertoire HTBI primers in conjunction with Arm-PCR of CDR3 regions. TCRdb passed the multiplex PCR reads through MiXCR, listing each CDR3 protein once. This table holds under 250,000 distinct CDR3 sequences, around 20% found once. Sequenced material: peripheral blood mononuclear cells (PBMCs), taken at new diagnosis, from a patient treated with antithyroid drugs. The origin of this receptor is a female donor with Graves disease.

Here the CDR3 DNA reads TGCAGTGCTCCTGCTAGCGGGGGGGCCAGTAATGAGCAGTTCTTC. It translates to CSAPASGGASNEQFF. V usage is TRBV20-1 and J usage is TRBJ2-1, with 12 positions matching TRBD2. Trimming cost V 5 bases and J 7 bases; bases outside gene matches: 9. This CDR3 has 15 residues. Germline CDR1 and CDR2: DFQATT and SNEGSKA (reference sequence).